This entry lists 9 T cell receptor beta chains sequenced from one sample in a study of PD-L1 blockade in urothelial cancer. Time point given: peripheral blood 6 weeks after treatment start. The repertoire was sequenced with immunoSEQ multiplex PCR; TCRdb's copy has only in-frame clones and lacks some. The sample includes about 50,000 clones, about 85% of them seen just once. Sample: PBMCs, taken around atezolizumab (anti-PD-L1) treatment. Receptor source: a man aged 50 to 59 with urothelial cancer.

This clone was counted a single time. This sequence joins TRBV7-9 and TRBJ2-1; weak D call: TRBD2 (6 bases). The CDR3 spans 15 residues. The V end lost 5 bases, the J end lost 2 bases, and 13 bases lay between the germline ends. The germline V gene encodes CDR1 SEHNR and CDR2 FQNEAQ (reference sequence). This chain's CDR3 is CASSLGRAPYNEQFF. Written as DNA, the CDR3 is TGTGCCAGCAGCCTCGGGAGAGCACCCTACAATGAGCAGTTCTTC.

The chain links TRBV27 to TRBJ2-1; 7 nucleotides align to TRBD1. CDR1 is MNHEY and CDR2 is SMNVEV in the germline V gene (reference sequence). With V trimmed by 5 bases and J by 7 bases, 14 bases remained unmatched. The length of the CDR3 is 16 residues. In nucleotides, the CDR3 is TGTGCCAGCAGTGCCACACAGGGGCGCGCGCGTAATGAGCAGTTCTTC. Protein: CASSATQGRARNEQFF.

In this sample, this clone turned up a few times. The V and J genes are TRBV7-2 and TRBJ2-7; 11 nucleotides agree with TRBD2. The trim removed 4 bases at V and 0 bases at J, leaving 14 bases unmatched. CDR1 and CDR2 from the germline V gene are SGHTA and FQGNSA. The CDR3 is made up of 19 amino acids. Written as DNA, the CDR3 is TGTGCCAGCAGCTCCCTTCACTCTAGCGGGAGGACCCTCTCCTACGAGCAGTACTTC. Its translation: CASSSLHSSGRTLSYEQYF.

V and J are TRBV7-2 and TRBJ2-3, with 15 positions matching TRBD2. Per the germline V gene, CDR1 is SGHTA and CDR2 is FQGNSA. With V trimmed by 4 bases and J by 1 base, 0 bases remained unmatched. This CDR3 is 16 amino acids long. The CDR3, as DNA: TGTGCCAGCAGCTGGACTAGCGGGAGGGGCACAGATACGCAGTATTTT. This translates into CASSWTSGRGTDTQYF.

J is TRBJ2-1 and V is TRBV9, with 8 bases that match TRBD2. Germline CDR1 SGDLS, CDR2 YYNGEE. With 3 bases clipped from V and 2 bases from J, the junction kept 4 bases outside the gene matches. The CDR3 extends over 15 amino acids. For the CDR3, the DNA is TGTGCCAGCAGCGCGAGCGGGGGTACCTACAATGAGCAGTTCTTC. Translated: CASSASGGTYNEQFF.

J is TRBJ2-3 and V is TRBV15; 7 nucleotides line up with TRBD2. Trimming cost V 2 bases and J 4 bases; bases outside gene matches: 0. This CDR3 region has 13 residues. CDR1 and CDR2 from the germline V gene are LNHNV and YYDKDF (reference sequence). The CDR3 DNA is TGTGCCACCAGCAGACTAGCGGCAGATACGCAGTATTTT. Encoded protein: CATSRLAADTQYF.

This sequence joins TRBV5-1 and TRBJ2-2; TRBD2 aligns across 12 bases. V gave up 2 bases and J gave up 5 bases; unmatched junction bases: 4. Germline assignment: CDR1 SGHRS and CDR2 YFSETQ. The CDR3 runs to 16 residues. The CDR3 here is CASSLLAGGWTGELFF. The CDR3 DNA reads TGCGCCAGCAGCTTACTAGCGGGGGGTTGGACCGGGGAGCTGTTTTTT.

The V gene is TRBV28, the J gene TRBJ1-2; 12 positions match TRBD1. With V trimmed by 10 bases and J by 9 bases, 9 bases remained unmatched. Germline V lookup: CDR1 MDHEN, CDR2 SYDVKM. CDR3 length: 13 residues. The DNA of the CDR3 is TGTGCCACCATGGGGGACAGGGGGCTTAGCTACACCTTC. Translating gives CATMGDRGLSYTF.

CDR3 nucleotide sequence: TGTGCCAGCTCACCGGGTTCCGGGACAGGGGGCCCAAAAGGCACAGATACGCAGTATTTT. Residues: CASSPGSGTGGPKGTDTQYF. J is TRBJ2-3 and V is TRBV18, with 12 bases aligning to TRBD1. From germline, CDR1 is KGHSH and CDR2 LQKENI. CDR3 length: 20 amino acids. Trimming removed 3 bases from V and 1 base from J; junction bases left unmatched: 14. The complete variable domain, with remaining parts taken from reference TRBV18 and TRBJ2-3, reads NAGVMQNPRHLVRRRGQEARLRCSPMKGHSHVYWYRQLPEEGLKFMVYLQKENIIDESGMPKERFSAEFPKEGPSILRIQQVVRGDSAAYFCASSPGSGTGGPKGTDTQYFGPGTRLTVL.